What follows are 10 T cell receptor beta chains derived from one specimen sequenced in a study of shared clonotypes between healthy human individuals. Sequenced by immunoSEQ multiplex PCR; TCRdb stores in-frame clones only, minus some. The sample yields some 450,000 clones, approximately 71% seen once. The sample comprised PBMCs. These TCRs come from a woman between 40 and 55 years old in good health. Some clones in this sample may be carry-over from other donors' samples.

This clone has just a few counts. Possible read error: a much larger clone is one base away. The J gene is TRBJ2-5, the V gene TRBV10-3, with TRBD2 matching over 9 bases. This CDR3 is built from 15 residues. Per the germline V gene, CDR1 is ENHRY and CDR2 is SYGVKD. The DNA of the CDR3 is TGTGCCACACAGGACAGCGGGGGGTCGTGGGAGATCCAGTACTTC. Its protein product is CATQDSGGSWEIQYF.

This clone was detected once. This chain connects TRBV6-5 to TRBJ1-4; no reliable D call. The germline V gene encodes CDR1 MNHEY and CDR2 SVGAGI. V lost 6 bases to trimming and J lost 2 bases, with 10 bases between them. This CDR3 is built from 14 residues. The CDR3 bases are TGTGCCAGCAGGGCCGGTGGTACTAATGAAAAACTGTTTTTT. This encodes CASRAGGTNEKLFF.

The chain carries TRBV15 and TRBJ1-1; D not resolved. Germline V lookup: CDR1 LNHNV, CDR2 YYDKDF (reference sequence). Trimming removed 3 bases at V and 0 bases at J, with 5 bases between. This CDR3 has 13 amino acids. In nucleotides, the CDR3 is TGTGCCACCAGCAGTCACATGAACACTGAAGCTTTCTTT. Translation: CATSSHMNTEAFF.

This sequence joins TRBV11-3 and TRBJ2-1, with D perhaps TRBD2 (6 bases). The V gene's germline CDR1 is SGHNT and CDR2 YENEEA. The CDR3 length is 12 residues. The germline V and J ends were trimmed by 3 bases and 9 bases, with 9 bases remaining between them. DNA of the CDR3: TGTGCCAGCAGCTTGTTGGAGGGTGAGCAGTTCTTC. This translates into CASSLLEGEQFF. Drawing the rest from reference TRBV11-3 and TRBJ2-1, the complete variable domain is EAGVVQSPRYKIIEKKQPVAFWCNPISGHNTLYWYLQNLGQGPELLIRYENEEAVDDSQLPKDRFSAERLKGVDSTLKIQPAELGDSAVYLCASSLLEGEQFFGPGTRLTVL.

Regarding this clone: A much larger clone lies one base from this, so it may be a read error. Other DNA sequences in this sample translate to the same CDR3. V and J are TRBV7-2 and TRBJ1-4; perhaps TRBD1 as D (5 bases). Looked up from germline, CDR1 is SGHTA and CDR2 is FQGNSA. This CDR3 is 12 amino acids long. Here the CDR3 reads CASSLTPGATIF. The CDR3 DNA is TGTGCTAGCAGCTTAACACCCGGGGCGACGATCTTT.

This chain connects TRBV7-9 to TRBJ2-3; 11 bases line up with TRBD2. The CDR3 has 17 residues. J was trimmed by 4 bases and V by 5 bases; bases with no gene match: 11. In germline, CDR1 is SEHNR, CDR2 FQNEAQ (reference sequence). In DNA, the CDR3 is TGTGCCAGCAGCGAACACCTAGCGGGAGGCGGGCCAGATACGCAGTATTTT. This sequence encodes CASSEHLAGGGPDTQYF.

Only one count was recorded for this clone. The chain carries TRBV19 and TRBJ2-7; D may correspond to TRBD1 or TRBD2 (5 bases each). The ends were cut back, 3 bases at V and 2 bases at J, with 11 bases in the middle. The CDR3 consists of 14 residues. Germline V gives CDR1 LNHDA, CDR2 SQIVND (reference sequence). CDR3 sequence: CASSISGDAYEQYF. CDR3 coding DNA: TGTGCCAGTAGTATTTCCGGGGACGCCTACGAGCAGTACTTC. The whole variable domain, filled in from reference TRBV19 and TRBJ2-7, reads DGGITQSPKYLFRKEGQNVTLSCEQNLNHDAMYWYRQDPGQGLRLIYYSQIVNDFQKGDIAEGYSVSREKKESFPLTVTSAQKNPTAFYLCASSISGDAYEQYFGPGTRLTVT.

About this clone: A single base is all that separates this from a far larger clone, so a read error is likely. The chain combines TRBV27 with TRBJ1-1; possible D gene TRBD1, 5 bases. The germline V gene encodes CDR1 MNHEY and CDR2 SMNVEV (reference sequence). This CDR3 has 13 amino acids. Between the trimmed V and J ends, which lost 2 bases and 3 bases, there was a span of 7 bases. In nucleotides, the CDR3 is TGTGCCAGCAGTTTAGGCAGGGACACTGAAGCTTTCTTT. Amino acid sequence: CASSLGRDTEAFF.

Turning to this clone: This CDR3 is also generated by other DNA sequences in the sample. The genes are TRBV11-3 and TRBJ2-7; D is perhaps TRBD2 (5 bases). Germline V gives CDR1 SGHNT, CDR2 YENEEA. The CDR3 has 13 residues. V dropped 1 base and J dropped 1 base, with 5 bases sitting between them. CDR3 DNA sequence: TGTGCCAGCAGCTTAGCGGGGTCCTACGAGCAGTACTTC. Protein product: CASSLAGSYEQYF.

As DNA, the CDR3 is TGTGCCAGCAGTTACTCGAGGGAAACCTACGAGCAGTACTTC. Translating gives CASSYSRETYEQYF. The chain couples TRBV6-6 to TRBJ2-7, with D possibly matching TRBD2 (5 bases). With 0 bases removed from V and 2 bases from J, the gap between germline ends came to 8 bases. The CDR3 runs 14 residues. The germline V gene has CDR1 MNHNY and CDR2 SVGAGI (reference sequence).